This is a list of T cell receptor beta chains from one sample in a study of T cell responses to AZD1222 COVID-19 vaccine. Repertoires were generated with immunoSEQ multiplex PCR, while TCRdb's copy carries only in-frame clones and drops some. The table lists 150,000 to 160,000 clones, roughly 90% of them singletons, with 1.5% in the top ten. Sequences were derived from peripheral blood, sampled 28 days after the second AZD1222 dose. These receptors were taken from an adult who received the AZD1222 COVID-19 vaccine. CDR3s include the opening cysteine and the closing phenylalanine or tryptophan. D genes are given only for firm matches. Clone size is stated in some rows and not others, as once, few, many or a class when expanded.

D,V,J,size,CDR3,DNA
NA,TRBV30,TRBJ2-6,once,CAWRGTGANVLTF,TGTGCCTGGAGAGGGACTGGGGCCAACGTCCTGACTTTC
TRBD2,TRBV18,TRBJ2-2,once,CASSLTSGNTGELFF,TGTGCCAGCTCACTGACTAGCGGAAACACCGGGGAGCTGTTTTTT
TRBD1,TRBV6-5,TRBJ2-7,NA,CASTDRGREKQYF,TGTGCCAGCACGGACAGGGGGAGGGAGAAGCAGTACTTC
TRBD2,TRBV5-1,TRBJ2-2,NA,CASSLGLAGNTGELFF,TGCGCCAGCAGTTTGGGACTAGCGGGAAACACCGGGGAGCTGTTTTTT
NA,TRBV18,TRBJ1-5,NA,CASSETGGQPQHF,TGTGCCAGCTCGGAAACAGGAGGTCAGCCCCAGCATTTT
NA,TRBV30,TRBJ1-1,once,CAWSVPGRPNTEAFF,TGTGCCTGGAGTGTACCGGGGAGGCCAAACACTGAAGCTTTCTTT
NA,TRBV9,TRBJ1-6,NA,CATNIIPGSGDSPLHF,TGTGCCACCAATATTATTCCAGGGTCCGGGGATTCACCCCTCCACTTT
NA,TRBV5-1,TRBJ2-5,NA,CASSPGLQETQYF,TGCGCCAGCAGCCCGGGACTCCAAGAGACCCAGTACTTC
NA,TRBV30,TRBJ1-1,NA,CAWSERVNTEAFF,TGTGCCTGGAGCGAGAGGGTGAACACTGAAGCTTTCTTT
TRBD1,TRBV5-4,TRBJ1-4,NA,CASSLDDRVNEKLFF,TGTGCCAGCAGCCTCGATGACAGGGTTAATGAAAAACTGTTTTTT
NA,TRBV11-2,TRBJ2-7,NA,CASSLSLTPGGEQYF,TGTGCCAGCAGCTTATCCCTAACACCGGGTGGCGAGCAGTACTTC
NA,TRBV19,TRBJ2-4,NA,CASSPRGDIQYF,TGTGCCAGTAGCCCAAGGGGGGACATTCAGTACTTC
NA,TRBV18,TRBJ1-2,NA,CASSPDRANGYTF,TGTGCCAGCTCACCAGATAGGGCCAACGGCTACACCTTC
NA,TRBV6-2/TRBV6-3,TRBJ2-5,NA,CASSYSISLQDLQYF,TGTGCCAGCAGTTACTCGATCTCTCTCCAGGACCTCCAGTACTTC
NA,TRBV11-3,TRBJ1-1,NA,CASSSRENTEAFF,TGTGCCAGCAGCTCACGGGAGAACACTGAAGCTTTCTTT
NA,TRBV27,TRBJ2-1,NA,CASTPGLLNEQFF,TGTGCCAGCACTCCGGGACTTCTCAATGAGCAGTTCTTC
NA,TRBV4-1,TRBJ1-2,NA,CASSQGVSAANYGYTF,TGCGCCAGCAGCCAAGGGGTGAGCGCAGCTAACTATGGCTACACCTTC
TRBD1,TRBV6-5,TRBJ1-6,NA,CASSYERQGNSPLHF,TGTGCCAGCAGTTACGAGAGACAGGGGAATTCACCCCTCCACTTT
NA,TRBV27,TRBJ2-5,NA,CASSFIGQQETQYF,TGTGCCAGCAGTTTTATTGGACAGCAAGAGACCCAGTACTTC
TRBD2,TRBV28,TRBJ2-1,once,CASVRTSVFEQFF,TGTGCCAGCGTAAGGACTAGCGTTTTTGAGCAGTTCTTC
TRBD1,TRBV5-1,TRBJ1-5,few,CASSLFTGQGQPQHF,TGCGCCAGCAGCTTGTTTACAGGACAGGGTCAGCCCCAGCATTTT
TRBD2,TRBV7-9,TRBJ2-3,once,CASSPSGSADTQYF,TGTGCCAGCAGCCCCAGCGGGAGCGCAGATACGCAGTATTTT